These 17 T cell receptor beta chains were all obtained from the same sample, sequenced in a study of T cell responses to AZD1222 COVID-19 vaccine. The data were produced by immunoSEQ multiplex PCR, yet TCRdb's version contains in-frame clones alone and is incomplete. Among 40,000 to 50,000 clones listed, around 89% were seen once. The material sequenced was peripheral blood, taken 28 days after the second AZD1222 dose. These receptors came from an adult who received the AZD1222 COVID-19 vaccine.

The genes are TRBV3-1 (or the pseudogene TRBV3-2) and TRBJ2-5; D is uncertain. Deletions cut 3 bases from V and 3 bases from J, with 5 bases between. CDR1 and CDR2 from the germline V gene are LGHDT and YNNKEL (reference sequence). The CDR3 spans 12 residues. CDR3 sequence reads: CASSHLEETQYF. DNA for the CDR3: TGTGCCAGCAGCCATTTAGAAGAGACCCAGTACTTC.

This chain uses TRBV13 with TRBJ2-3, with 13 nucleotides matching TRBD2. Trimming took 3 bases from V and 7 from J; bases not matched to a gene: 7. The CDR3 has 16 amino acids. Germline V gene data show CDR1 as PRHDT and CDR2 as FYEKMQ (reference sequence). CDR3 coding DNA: TGTGCCAGCAGCTTCGCGGGACTAGCGGGGCCCAATACGCAGTATTTT. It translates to CASSFAGLAGPNTQYF.

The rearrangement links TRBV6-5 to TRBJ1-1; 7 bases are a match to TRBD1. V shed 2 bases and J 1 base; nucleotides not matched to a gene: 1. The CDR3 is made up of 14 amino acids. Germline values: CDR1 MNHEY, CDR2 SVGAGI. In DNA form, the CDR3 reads TGTGCCAGCAGTTACCCAGGGGGGAACACTGAAGCTTTCTTT. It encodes CASSYPGGNTEAFF.

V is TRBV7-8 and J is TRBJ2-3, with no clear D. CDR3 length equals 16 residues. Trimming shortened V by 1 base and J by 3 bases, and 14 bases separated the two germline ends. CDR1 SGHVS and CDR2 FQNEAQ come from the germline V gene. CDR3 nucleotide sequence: TGTGCCAGCAGCTTAGGAGGACCTCTGAGGACAGATACGCAGTATTTT. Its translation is CASSLGGPLRTDTQYF.

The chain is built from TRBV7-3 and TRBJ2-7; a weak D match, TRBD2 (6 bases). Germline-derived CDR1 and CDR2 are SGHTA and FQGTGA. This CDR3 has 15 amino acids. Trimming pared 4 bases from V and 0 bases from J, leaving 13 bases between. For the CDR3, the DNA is TGTGCCAGCAGCTCGGGACCCGGGGGCTCCTACGAGCAGTACTTC. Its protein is CASSSGPGGSYEQYF.

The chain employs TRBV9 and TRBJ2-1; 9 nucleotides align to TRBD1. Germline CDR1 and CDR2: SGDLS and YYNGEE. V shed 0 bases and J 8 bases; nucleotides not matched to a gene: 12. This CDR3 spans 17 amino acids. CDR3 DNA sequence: TGTGCCAGCAGCGTAGGCTTGCCGGGACAGGGAGTGTATGAGCAGTTCTTC. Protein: CASSVGLPGQGVYEQFF.

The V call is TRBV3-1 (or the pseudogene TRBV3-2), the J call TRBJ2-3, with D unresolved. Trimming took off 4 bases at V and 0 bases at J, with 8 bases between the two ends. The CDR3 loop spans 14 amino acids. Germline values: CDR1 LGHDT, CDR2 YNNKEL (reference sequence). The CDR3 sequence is CASSRRFSTDTQYF. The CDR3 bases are TGTGCCAGCAGCCGGCGGTTTAGCACAGATACGCAGTATTTT.

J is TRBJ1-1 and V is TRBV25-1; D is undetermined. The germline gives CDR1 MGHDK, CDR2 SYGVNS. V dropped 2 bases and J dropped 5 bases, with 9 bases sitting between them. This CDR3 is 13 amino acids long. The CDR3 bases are TGTGCCAGCAGTGAAATGGGAGGGACTGAAGCTTTCTTT. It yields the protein CASSEMGGTEAFF.

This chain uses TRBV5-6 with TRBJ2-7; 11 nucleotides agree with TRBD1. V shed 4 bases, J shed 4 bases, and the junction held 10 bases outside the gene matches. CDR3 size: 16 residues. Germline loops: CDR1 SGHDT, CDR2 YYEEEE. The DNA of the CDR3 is TGTGCCAGCAGCCCGCCGGGACAGGGGGTCCCATACGAGCAGTACTTC. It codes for CASSPPGQGVPYEQYF.

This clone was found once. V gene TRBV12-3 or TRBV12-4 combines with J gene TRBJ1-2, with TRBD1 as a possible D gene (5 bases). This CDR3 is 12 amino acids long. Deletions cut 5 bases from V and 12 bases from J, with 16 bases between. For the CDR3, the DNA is TGTGCCAGCAGTCGGGACCAAAGCGACCACACCTTC. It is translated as CASSRDQSDHTF.

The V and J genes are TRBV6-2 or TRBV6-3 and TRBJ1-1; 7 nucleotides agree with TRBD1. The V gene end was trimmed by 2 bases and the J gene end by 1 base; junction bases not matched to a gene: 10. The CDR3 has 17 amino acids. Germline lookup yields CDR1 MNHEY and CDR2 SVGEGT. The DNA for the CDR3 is TGTGCCAGCAGTTACAGGGGGCAACTAACCCCGAACACTGAAGCTTTCTTT. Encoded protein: CASSYRGQLTPNTEAFF.

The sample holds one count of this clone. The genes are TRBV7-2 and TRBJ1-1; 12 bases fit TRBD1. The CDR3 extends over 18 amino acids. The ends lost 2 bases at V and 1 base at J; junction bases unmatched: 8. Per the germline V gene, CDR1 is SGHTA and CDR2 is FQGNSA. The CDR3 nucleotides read TGTGCCAGCAGCTTAAGGGGACAGGGGGCGCTTGGGAACACTGAAGCTTTCTTT. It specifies CASSLRGQGALGNTEAFF.

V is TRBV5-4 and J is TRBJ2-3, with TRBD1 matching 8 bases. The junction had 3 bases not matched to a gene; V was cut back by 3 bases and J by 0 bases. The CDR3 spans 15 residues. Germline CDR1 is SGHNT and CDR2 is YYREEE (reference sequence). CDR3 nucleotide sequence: TGTGCCAGCAGCTCAGGGGGCTCTAGCACAGATACGCAGTATTTT. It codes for CASSSGGSSTDTQYF.

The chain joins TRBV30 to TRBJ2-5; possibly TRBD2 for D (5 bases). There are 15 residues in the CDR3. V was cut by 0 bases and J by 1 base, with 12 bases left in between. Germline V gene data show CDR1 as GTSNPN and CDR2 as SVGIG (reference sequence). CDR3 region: CAWSVLSGFQETQYF. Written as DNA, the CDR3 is TGTGCCTGGAGTGTACTGTCGGGGTTCCAAGAGACCCAGTACTTC.

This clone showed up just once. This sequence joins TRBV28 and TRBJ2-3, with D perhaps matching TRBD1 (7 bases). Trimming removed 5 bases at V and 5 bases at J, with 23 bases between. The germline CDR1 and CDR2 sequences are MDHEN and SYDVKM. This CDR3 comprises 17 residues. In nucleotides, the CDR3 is TGTGCCAGCAGTAGCCGGACCCAGACAGGGAGGAGAGATACGCAGTATTTT. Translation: CASSSRTQTGRRDTQYF.

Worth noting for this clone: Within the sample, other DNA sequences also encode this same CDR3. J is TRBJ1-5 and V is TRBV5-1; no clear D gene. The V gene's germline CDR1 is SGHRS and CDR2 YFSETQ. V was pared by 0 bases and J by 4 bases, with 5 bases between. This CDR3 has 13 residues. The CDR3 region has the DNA TGCGCCAGCAGCTTGGGGGCTAATCAGCCCCAGCATTTT. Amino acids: CASSLGANQPQHF.

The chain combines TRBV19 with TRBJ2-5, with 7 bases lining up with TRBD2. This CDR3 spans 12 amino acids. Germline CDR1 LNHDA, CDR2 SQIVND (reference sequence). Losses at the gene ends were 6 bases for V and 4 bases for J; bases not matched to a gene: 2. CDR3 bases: TGTGCCAGTAGCCCGGGAGGAGAGACCCAGTACTTC. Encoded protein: CASSPGGETQYF.